The rows below give T cell receptor beta chains drawn from one sample of a study of cytomegalovirus exposure and HLA in healthy donors. Only in-frame clones appear in the TCRdb table, and some are missing; sequencing was by immunoSEQ multiplex PCR. The table records over 200,000 clones, around nine tenths of them present only once. Sequencing input: PBMCs. These receptors were taken from a woman under 30 in good health and CMV-seronegative. Both conserved end residues are part of each CDR3. The order of the fields is clone size, V gene, J gene, D gene, CDR3 protein, CDR3 DNA. The D gene is left open where the match is weak. Only part of the rows carry a size: once, few, many, or a class if the clone is expanded.

clone_size: NA; v_call: TRBV4-1; j_call: TRBJ2-7; d_call: TRBD1; cdr3_aa: CASSQDPGQSYEQYF; cdr3_nt: TGCGCCAGCAGCCAAGATCCGGGACAGTCCTACGAGCAGTACTTC
clone_size: NA; v_call: TRBV9; j_call: TRBJ2-7; d_call: TRBD1; cdr3_aa: CASSVGTGGAYEQYF; cdr3_nt: TGTGCCAGCAGCGTAGGGACAGGGGGGGCCTACGAGCAGTACTTC
clone_size: NA; v_call: TRBV4-1; j_call: TRBJ2-1; d_call: TRBD2; cdr3_aa: CASSQDVNAGGSYNEQFF; cdr3_nt: TGCGCCAGCAGCCAAGATGTCAACGCGGGGGGCTCCTACAATGAGCAGTTCTTC
clone_size: NA; v_call: TRBV7-2; j_call: TRBJ1-3; d_call: NA; cdr3_aa: CASSLVEGYSGNTIYF; cdr3_nt: TGTGCCAGCAGCTTAGTTGAGGGTTACTCTGGAAACACCATATATTTT
clone_size: NA; v_call: TRBV7-3; j_call: TRBJ2-1; d_call: TRBD2; cdr3_aa: CASSFEAGPYNEQFF; cdr3_nt: TGTGCCAGCAGCTTCGAAGCGGGGCCCTACAATGAGCAGTTCTTC
clone_size: NA; v_call: TRBV9; j_call: TRBJ1-2; d_call: TRBD1; cdr3_aa: CASSGPSAGQGGNYGYTF; cdr3_nt: TGTGCCAGCAGCGGACCATCGGCTGGACAGGGGGGTAACTATGGCTACACCTTC
clone_size: NA; v_call: TRBV12-2; j_call: TRBJ1-1; d_call: NA; cdr3_aa: CASRLVSSGTYLKNETNTEAFF; cdr3_nt: TGTGCAAGTCGCCTAGTCTCCTCCGGGACATATCTTAAAAACGAAACTAACACTGAAGCTTTCTTT
clone_size: NA; v_call: TRBV13; j_call: TRBJ2-1; d_call: TRBD2; cdr3_aa: CASSLREGPFF; cdr3_nt: TGTGCCAGCAGCTTAAGGGAGGGCCCGTTCTTC
clone_size: NA; v_call: TRBV5-1; j_call: TRBJ2-5; d_call: TRBD1; cdr3_aa: CASSLERGRETQYF; cdr3_nt: TGCGCCAGCAGCTTGGAGAGGGGGCGAGAGACCCAGTACTTC
clone_size: NA; v_call: TRBV7-2; j_call: TRBJ2-3; d_call: TRBD2; cdr3_aa: CASSPVWGGPVDTQYF; cdr3_nt: TGTGCCAGCAGCCCCGTTTGGGGAGGGCCCGTAGATACGCAGTATTTT
clone_size: NA; v_call: TRBV29-1; j_call: TRBJ1-1; d_call: TRBD1; cdr3_aa: CSVDMRGTGIEAFF; cdr3_nt: TGCAGCGTTGACATGAGAGGGACAGGGATTGAAGCTTTCTTT
clone_size: NA; v_call: TRBV2; j_call: TRBJ2-7; d_call: TRBD1; cdr3_aa: CASTNGYRQGTYEQYF; cdr3_nt: TGTGCCAGCACTAACGGGTACCGACAGGGAACTTACGAGCAGTACTTC
clone_size: NA; v_call: TRBV5-4; j_call: TRBJ2-7; d_call: TRBD2; cdr3_aa: CASSFASGRVGSYEQYF; cdr3_nt: TGTGCCAGCAGCTTCGCTAGCGGGAGGGTTGGCTCCTACGAGCAGTACTTC
clone_size: NA; v_call: TRBV18; j_call: TRBJ2-2; d_call: NA; cdr3_aa: CASSLPGMNTGELFF; cdr3_nt: TGTGCCAGCTCACTGCCAGGGATGAACACCGGGGAGCTGTTTTTT
clone_size: NA; v_call: TRBV25-1; j_call: TRBJ1-4; d_call: NA; cdr3_aa: CASSGTGEKLFF; cdr3_nt: TGTGCCAGCAGTGGTACAGGGGAAAAACTGTTTTTT
clone_size: NA; v_call: TRBV6-9; j_call: TRBJ2-7; d_call: TRBD1; cdr3_aa: CASSNFRTGGSEQYF; cdr3_nt: TGTGCCAGCAGTAATTTCCGGACAGGGGGCAGCGAGCAGTACTTC
clone_size: NA; v_call: TRBV4-1; j_call: TRBJ2-1; d_call: NA; cdr3_aa: CASSQPWFKSSYNEQFF; cdr3_nt: TGCGCCAGCAGCCAGCCTTGGTTTAAGAGCTCCTACAATGAGCAGTTCTTC
clone_size: NA; v_call: TRBV14; j_call: TRBJ1-2; d_call: NA; cdr3_aa: CASSPSLRVGYTF; cdr3_nt: TGTGCCAGCAGCCCCTCCTTGCGTGTTGGCTACACCTTC
clone_size: NA; v_call: TRBV5-4; j_call: TRBJ2-5; d_call: NA; cdr3_aa: CASKLRETQYF; cdr3_nt: TGTGCCAGCAAGCTCCGTGAGACCCAGTACTTC
clone_size: NA; v_call: TRBV9; j_call: TRBJ2-7; d_call: TRBD2; cdr3_aa: CASSWASSGTTYEQYF; cdr3_nt: TGTGCCAGCAGCTGGGCATCTAGCGGGACCACCTACGAGCAGTACTTC
clone_size: NA; v_call: TRBV4-3; j_call: TRBJ1-2; d_call: NA; cdr3_aa: CASSQEWADYGYTF; cdr3_nt: TGCGCCAGCAGCCAAGAATGGGCTGACTATGGCTACACCTTC
clone_size: NA; v_call: TRBV6-5; j_call: TRBJ1-5; d_call: TRBD1; cdr3_aa: CASRTGISGNQPQHF; cdr3_nt: TGTGCCAGCAGGACAGGGATTTCGGGCAATCAGCCCCAGCATTTT
clone_size: NA; v_call: TRBV4-1; j_call: TRBJ2-7; d_call: TRBD2; cdr3_aa: CASSQGLAGANEQYF; cdr3_nt: TGCGCCAGCAGCCAAGGACTAGCGGGAGCTAACGAGCAGTACTTC
clone_size: NA; v_call: TRBV11-2; j_call: TRBJ2-5; d_call: NA; cdr3_aa: CASSLVIAGLETQYF; cdr3_nt: TGTGCCAGCAGCTTAGTCATCGCAGGGCTAGAGACCCAGTACTTC
clone_size: NA; v_call: TRBV7-8; j_call: TRBJ1-6; d_call: NA; cdr3_aa: CASNLPHGSANSPLHF; cdr3_nt: TGTGCCAGCAACTTACCCCACGGGTCGGCAAATTCACCCCTCCACTTT
clone_size: NA; v_call: TRBV19; j_call: TRBJ1-1; d_call: NA; cdr3_aa: CASSISGYDTEAFF; cdr3_nt: TGTGCCAGTAGTATCTCCGGGTATGACACTGAAGCTTTCTTT
clone_size: NA; v_call: TRBV6-1; j_call: TRBJ2-3; d_call: NA; cdr3_aa: CASSERDFSTDTQYF; cdr3_nt: TGTGCCAGCAGTGAAAGGGACTTTAGCACAGATACGCAGTATTTT
clone_size: NA; v_call: TRBV21-1; j_call: TRBJ1-1; d_call: NA; cdr3_aa: CASSKGSLEGNMNTEAFF; cdr3_nt: TGTGCCAGCAGCAAAGGATCATTGGAGGGAAACATGAACACTGAAGCTTTCTTT
clone_size: NA; v_call: TRBV14; j_call: TRBJ2-1; d_call: TRBD2; cdr3_aa: CASSQDGGGAISEQFF; cdr3_nt: TGTGCCAGCAGCCAAGATGGCGGGGGGGCGATCAGCGAGCAGTTCTTC
clone_size: NA; v_call: TRBV7-7; j_call: TRBJ2-1; d_call: TRBD2; cdr3_aa: CASSTREGAYNEQFF; cdr3_nt: TGTGCCAGCAGCACCCGGGAGGGCGCATACAATGAGCAGTTCTTC
clone_size: once; v_call: TRBV11-2; j_call: TRBJ2-4; d_call: NA; cdr3_aa: CASSSRSYDQNIQYF; cdr3_nt: TGTGCCAGCAGCTCCAGGTCTTATGACCAAAACATTCAGTACTTC
clone_size: once; v_call: TRBV2; j_call: TRBJ1-4; d_call: TRBD1; cdr3_aa: CASRAGGAGTNEKLFF; cdr3_nt: TGTGCCAGCAGAGCAGGGGGCGCCGGAACTAATGAAAAACTGTTTTTT
clone_size: NA; v_call: TRBV4-3; j_call: TRBJ2-7; d_call: NA; cdr3_aa: CASSQDGTTYYEQYF; cdr3_nt: TGCGCCAGCAGCCAAGACGGAACTACCTACTACGAGCAGTACTTC
clone_size: NA; v_call: TRBV7-2; j_call: TRBJ2-1; d_call: NA; cdr3_aa: CASRDGLPYSYNEQFF; cdr3_nt: TGTGCCAGCAGGGACGGACTACCCTACTCCTACAATGAGCAGTTCTTC
clone_size: NA; v_call: TRBV7-6; j_call: TRBJ1-1; d_call: NA; cdr3_aa: CASSVAGPLAEAFF; cdr3_nt: TGTGCCAGCAGCGTAGCGGGGCCTTTAGCTGAAGCTTTCTTT
clone_size: NA; v_call: TRBV15; j_call: TRBJ2-5; d_call: TRBD1; cdr3_aa: CATSNPGQVQETQYF; cdr3_nt: TGTGCCACCAGCAACCCTGGACAGGTACAAGAGACCCAGTACTTC
clone_size: few; v_call: TRBV27; j_call: TRBJ1-2; d_call: NA; cdr3_aa: CASSPPGDWGYTF; cdr3_nt: TGTGCCAGCAGCCCACCGGGGGATTGGGGCTACACCTTC
clone_size: NA; v_call: TRBV5-1; j_call: TRBJ2-1; d_call: TRBD2; cdr3_aa: CASSLMFAGGTYNEQFF; cdr3_nt: TGCGCCAGCAGCTTGATGTTTGCGGGAGGGACTTACAATGAGCAGTTCTTC
clone_size: once; v_call: TRBV29-1; j_call: TRBJ1-3; d_call: NA; cdr3_aa: CSVEDPLKPGNTIYF; cdr3_nt: TGCAGCGTTGAAGATCCTCTCAAGCCTGGAAACACCATATATTTT
clone_size: once; v_call: TRBV6-5; j_call: TRBJ1-2; d_call: NA; cdr3_aa: CASSYQSQWGGYGYTF; cdr3_nt: TGTGCCAGCAGTTACCAGAGCCAGTGGGGGGGCTATGGCTACACCTTC
clone_size: NA; v_call: TRBV25-1; j_call: TRBJ2-2; d_call: NA; cdr3_aa: CASSESAVTGELFF; cdr3_nt: TGTGCCAGCAGTGAATCAGCGGTCACCGGGGAGCTGTTTTTT
clone_size: few; v_call: TRBV4-3; j_call: TRBJ1-5; d_call: NA; cdr3_aa: CASSQVVNQPQHF; cdr3_nt: TGCGCCAGCAGCCAAGTAGTAAATCAGCCCCAGCATTTT